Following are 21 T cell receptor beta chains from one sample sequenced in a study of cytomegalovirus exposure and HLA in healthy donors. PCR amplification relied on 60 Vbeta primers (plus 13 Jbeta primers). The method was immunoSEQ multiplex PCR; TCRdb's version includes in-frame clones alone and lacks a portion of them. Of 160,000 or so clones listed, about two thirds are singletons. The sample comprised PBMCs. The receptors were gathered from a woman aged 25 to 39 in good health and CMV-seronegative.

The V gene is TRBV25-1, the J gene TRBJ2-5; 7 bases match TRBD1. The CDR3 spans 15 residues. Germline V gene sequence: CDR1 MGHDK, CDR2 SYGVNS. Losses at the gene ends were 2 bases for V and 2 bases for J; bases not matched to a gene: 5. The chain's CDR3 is CASSEPGTAQETQYF. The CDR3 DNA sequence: TGTGCCAGCAGTGAACCCGGGACAGCTCAAGAGACCCAGTACTTC.

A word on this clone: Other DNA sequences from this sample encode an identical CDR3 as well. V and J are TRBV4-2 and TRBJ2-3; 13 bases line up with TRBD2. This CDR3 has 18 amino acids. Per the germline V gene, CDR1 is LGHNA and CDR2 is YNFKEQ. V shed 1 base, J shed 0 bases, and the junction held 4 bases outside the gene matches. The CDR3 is CASSQGLAGGPSTDTQYF. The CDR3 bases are TGTGCCAGCAGCCAAGGACTAGCGGGGGGCCCTAGCACAGATACGCAGTATTTT.

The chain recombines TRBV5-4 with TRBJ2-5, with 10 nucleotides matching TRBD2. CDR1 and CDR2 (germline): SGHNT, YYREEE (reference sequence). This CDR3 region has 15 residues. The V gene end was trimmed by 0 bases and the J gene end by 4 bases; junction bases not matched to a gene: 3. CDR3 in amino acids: CASSLGLAGGETQYF. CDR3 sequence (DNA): TGTGCCAGCAGCTTGGGATTAGCGGGAGGAGAGACCCAGTACTTC.

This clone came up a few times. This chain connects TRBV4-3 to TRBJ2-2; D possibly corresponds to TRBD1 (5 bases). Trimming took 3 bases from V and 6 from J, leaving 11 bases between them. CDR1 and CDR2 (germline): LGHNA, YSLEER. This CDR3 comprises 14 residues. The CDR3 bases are TGCGCCAGCAGCCACCATGACAGACCCGGGGAGCTGTTTTTT. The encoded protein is CASSHHDRPGELFF.

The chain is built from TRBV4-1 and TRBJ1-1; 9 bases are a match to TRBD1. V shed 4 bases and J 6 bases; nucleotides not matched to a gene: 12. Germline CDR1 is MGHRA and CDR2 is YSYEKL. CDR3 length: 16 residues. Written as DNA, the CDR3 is TGCGCCAGCAGCCCCACTTTCCGGGACAGGGTCCCTGAAGCTTTCTTT. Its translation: CASSPTFRDRVPEAFF.

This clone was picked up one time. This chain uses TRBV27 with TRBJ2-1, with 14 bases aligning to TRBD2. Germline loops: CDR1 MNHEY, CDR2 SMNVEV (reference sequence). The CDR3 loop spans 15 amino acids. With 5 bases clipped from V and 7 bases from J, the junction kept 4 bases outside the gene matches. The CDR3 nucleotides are TGTGCCAGCAGTGGAGGGACTAGCGGGAGAAATGAGCAGTTCTTC. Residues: CASSGGTSGRNEQFF.

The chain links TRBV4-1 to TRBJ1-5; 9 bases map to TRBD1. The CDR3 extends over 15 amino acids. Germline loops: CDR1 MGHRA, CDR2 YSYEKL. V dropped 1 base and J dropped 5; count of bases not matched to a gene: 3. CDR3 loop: CASSQGTGEDQPQHF. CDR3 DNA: TGCGCCAGCAGCCAAGGGACAGGGGAAGATCAGCCCCAGCATTTT.

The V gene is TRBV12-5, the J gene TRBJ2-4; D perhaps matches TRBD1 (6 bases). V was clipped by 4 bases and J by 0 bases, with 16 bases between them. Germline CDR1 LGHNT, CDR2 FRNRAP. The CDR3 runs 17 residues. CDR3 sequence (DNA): TGTGCTAGTGGTTCGCAACCCGGACAGCTAGCCAAAAACATTCAGTACTTC. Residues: CASGSQPGQLAKNIQYF. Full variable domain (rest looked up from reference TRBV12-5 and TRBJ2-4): DARVTQTPRHKVTEMGQEVTMRCQPILGHNTVFWYRQTMMQGLELLAYFRNRAPLDDSGMPKDRFSAEMPDATLATLKIQPSEPRDSAVYFCASGSQPGQLAKNIQYFGAGTRLSVL.

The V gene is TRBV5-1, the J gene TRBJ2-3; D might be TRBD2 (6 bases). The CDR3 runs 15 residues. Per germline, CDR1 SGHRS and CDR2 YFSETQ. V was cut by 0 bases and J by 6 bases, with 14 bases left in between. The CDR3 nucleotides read TGCGCCAGCAGCTTGGCCCCGGGGGAGGAGGATACGCAGTATTTT. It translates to CASSLAPGEEDTQYF. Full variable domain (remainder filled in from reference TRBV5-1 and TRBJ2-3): KAGVTQTPRYLIKTRGQQVTLSCSPISGHRSVSWYQQTPGQGLQFLFEYFSETQRNKGNFPGRFSGRQFSNSRSEMNVSTLELGDSALYLCASSLAPGEEDTQYFGPGTRLTVL.

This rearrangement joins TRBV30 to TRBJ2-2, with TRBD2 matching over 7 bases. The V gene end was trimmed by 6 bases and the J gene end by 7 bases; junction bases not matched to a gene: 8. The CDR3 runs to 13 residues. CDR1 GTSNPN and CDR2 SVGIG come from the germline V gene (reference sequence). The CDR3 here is CACPSGGIGELFF. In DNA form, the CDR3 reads TGTGCCTGTCCCTCGGGGGGAATCGGGGAGCTGTTTTTT. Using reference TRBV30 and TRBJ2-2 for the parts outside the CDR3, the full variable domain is SQTIHQWPATLVQPVGSPLSLECTVEGTSNPNLYWYRQAAGRGLQLLFYSVGIGQISSEVPQNLSASRPQDRQFILSSKKLLLSDSGFYLCACPSGGIGELFFGEGSRLTVL.

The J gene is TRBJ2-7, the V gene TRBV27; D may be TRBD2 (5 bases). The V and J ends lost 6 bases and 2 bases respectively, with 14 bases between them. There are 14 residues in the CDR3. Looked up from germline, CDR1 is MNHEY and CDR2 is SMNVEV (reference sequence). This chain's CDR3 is CASSSGPQPYEQYF. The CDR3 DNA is TGTGCCAGCAGCAGCGGACCCCAACCCTACGAGCAGTACTTC.

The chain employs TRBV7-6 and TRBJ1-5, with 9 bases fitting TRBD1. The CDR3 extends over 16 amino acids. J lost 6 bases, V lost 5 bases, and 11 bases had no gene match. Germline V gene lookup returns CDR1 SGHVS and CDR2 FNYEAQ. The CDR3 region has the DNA TGTGCCAGCAGCCCATTCGGGGGGACAGGGATTCAGCCCCAGCATTTT. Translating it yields CASSPFGGTGIQPQHF.

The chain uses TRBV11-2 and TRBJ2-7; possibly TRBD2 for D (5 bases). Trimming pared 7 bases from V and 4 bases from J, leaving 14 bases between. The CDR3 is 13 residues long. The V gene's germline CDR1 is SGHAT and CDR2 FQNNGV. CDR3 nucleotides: TGTGCCAGCAAAGAGGGATTTAGGTACGAGCAGTACTTC. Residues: CASKEGFRYEQYF. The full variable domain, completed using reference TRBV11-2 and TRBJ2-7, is EAGVAQSPRYKIIEKRQSVAFWCNPISGHATLYWYQQILGQGPKLLIQFQNNGVVDDSQLPKDRFSAERLKGVDSTLKIQPAKLEDSAVYLCASKEGFRYEQYFGPGTRLTVT.

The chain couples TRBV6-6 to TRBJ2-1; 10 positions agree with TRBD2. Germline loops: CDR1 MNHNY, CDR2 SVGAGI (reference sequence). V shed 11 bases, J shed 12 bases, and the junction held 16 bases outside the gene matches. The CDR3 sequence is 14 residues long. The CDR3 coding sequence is TGTGCCTCCACAGGACTAGCGGAACCAGGTGGGCAGTTCTTC. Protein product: CASTGLAEPGGQFF.

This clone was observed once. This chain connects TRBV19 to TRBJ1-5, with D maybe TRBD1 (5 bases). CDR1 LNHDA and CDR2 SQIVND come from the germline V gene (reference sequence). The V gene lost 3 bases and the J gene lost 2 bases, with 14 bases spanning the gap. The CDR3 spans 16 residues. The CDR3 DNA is TGTGCCAGTAGTATTTCAGGGAAGAAGGGCAATCAGCCCCAGCATTTT. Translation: CASSISGKKGNQPQHF.

CDR3 in amino acids: CASSPPGVTYGYTF. As DNA, the CDR3 is TGCGCCAGCAGTCCTCCGGGGGTTACCTATGGCTACACCTTC. V and J are TRBV4-1 and TRBJ1-2, with TRBD1 as a possible D gene (5 bases). CDR1 and CDR2 from the germline V gene are MGHRA and YSYEKL. CDR3 length: 14 residues. V lost 6 bases and J lost 4, with 15 bases in between.

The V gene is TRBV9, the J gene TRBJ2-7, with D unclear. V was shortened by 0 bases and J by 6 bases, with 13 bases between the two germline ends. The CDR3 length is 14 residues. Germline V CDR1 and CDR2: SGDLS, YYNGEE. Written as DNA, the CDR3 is TGTGCCAGCAGCGTAGTAGACGAACCGGGCGAGCAGTACTTC. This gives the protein CASSVVDEPGEQYF.

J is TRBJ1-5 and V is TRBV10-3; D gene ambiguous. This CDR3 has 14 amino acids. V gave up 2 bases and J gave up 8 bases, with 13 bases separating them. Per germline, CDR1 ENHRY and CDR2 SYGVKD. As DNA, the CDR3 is TGTGCCATCAGTGAGCGCGGAGGGTTGGAGCCCCAGCATTTT. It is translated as CAISERGGLEPQHF.

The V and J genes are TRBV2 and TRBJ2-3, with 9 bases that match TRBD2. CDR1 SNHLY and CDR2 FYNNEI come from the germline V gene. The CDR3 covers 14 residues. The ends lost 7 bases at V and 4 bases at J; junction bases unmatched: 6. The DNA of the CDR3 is TGTGCCAGCACCCCGGGACTAGCAGCAGATACGCAGTATTTT. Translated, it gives CASTPGLAADTQYF.

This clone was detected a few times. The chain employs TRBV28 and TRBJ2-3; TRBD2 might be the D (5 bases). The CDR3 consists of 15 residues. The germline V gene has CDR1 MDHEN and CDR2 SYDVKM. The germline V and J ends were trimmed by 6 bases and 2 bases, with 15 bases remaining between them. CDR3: CASSLIGGATDTQYF. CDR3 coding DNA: TGTGCCAGCAGCCTTATCGGAGGCGCCACAGATACGCAGTATTTT. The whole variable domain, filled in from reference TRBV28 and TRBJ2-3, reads DVKVTQSSRYLVKRTGEKVFLECVQDMDHENMFWYRQDPGLGLRLIYFSYDVKMKEKGDIPEGYSVSREKKERFSLILESASTNQTSMYLCASSLIGGATDTQYFGPGTRLTVL.

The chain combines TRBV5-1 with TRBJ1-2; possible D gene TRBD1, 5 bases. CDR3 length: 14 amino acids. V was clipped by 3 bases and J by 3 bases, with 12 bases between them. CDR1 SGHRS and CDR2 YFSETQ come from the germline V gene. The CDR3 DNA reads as TGCGCCAGCAGCTCACAGGATTCCGACTATGGCTACACCTTC. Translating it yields CASSSQDSDYGYTF.